Below, 18 T cell receptor beta chains from the same sample are listed, as sequenced in a study of technical replicates of blood from a few donors. TCRdb's table, derived via immunoSEQ multiplex PCR, lists solely in-frame clones and lacks some. The sample holds some 63,000 clones, approximately 87% seen once. The sample taken for sequencing was PBMCs. The receptors come from a human donor in good health. Some clones in this sample may be carry-over from other donors' samples.

The rearrangement links TRBV2 to TRBJ1-3, with D perhaps matching TRBD1 (6 bases). The V end lost 3 bases, the J end lost 5 bases, and 17 bases lay between the germline ends. Per the germline V gene, CDR1 is SNHLY and CDR2 is FYNNEI. There are 16 residues in the CDR3. CDR3 region: CASSDTGRGVRNTIYF. The CDR3 coding sequence is TGTGCCAGCAGTGACACGGGCAGGGGCGTTCGAAACACCATATATTTT. Full variable domain (outside the CDR3, taken from reference TRBV2 and TRBJ1-3): EPEVTQTPSHQVTQMGQEVILRCVPISNHLYFYWYRQILGQKVEFLVSFYNNEISEKSEIFDDQFSVERPDGSNFTLKIRSTKLEDSAMYFCASSDTGRGVRNTIYFGEGSWLTVV.

The chain couples TRBV7-2 to TRBJ2-6, with 8 bases lining up with TRBD1. Germline CDR1 SGHTA, CDR2 FQGNSA. The V and J ends lost 8 bases and 0 bases, in that order; junction bases with no gene match: 6. The CDR3 consists of 16 residues. The CDR3 DNA reads TGTGCCAGCGGACAGGGACATTTCTCTGGGGCCAACGTCCTGACTTTC. Its protein is CASGQGHFSGANVLTF.

V is TRBV10-3 and J is TRBJ2-2; a weak D match, TRBD1 (7 bases). The V end lost 4 bases, the J end lost 4 bases, and 10 bases lay between the germline ends. Per germline, CDR1 ENHRY and CDR2 SYGVKD. The CDR3 extends over 14 amino acids. This CDR3 reads CAISVQGGTGELFF. The CDR3 DNA reads as TGTGCCATCAGTGTCCAGGGGGGCACCGGGGAGCTGTTTTTT.

The chain carries TRBV5-1 and TRBJ2-1; D gene unclear. V shed 1 base and J shed 6 bases, with 11 bases lying between them. This CDR3 is 14 amino acids long. Germline values: CDR1 SGHRS, CDR2 YFSETQ. CDR3 protein: CASSLPSGSNEQFF. CDR3 bases: TGCGCCAGCAGCTTGCCGTCAGGTAGCAATGAGCAGTTCTTC.

The V gene is TRBV6-5, the J gene TRBJ2-7, with D possibly matching TRBD2 (6 bases). The CDR3 sequence is 14 residues long. The V and J ends lost 4 bases and 3 bases respectively, with 13 bases between them. CDR1 is MNHEY and CDR2 is SVGAGI in the germline V gene. The CDR3 sequence: CASSSLEGSYEQYF. DNA for the CDR3: TGTGCCAGCAGTTCCCTGGAGGGCAGCTACGAGCAGTACTTC.

The chain has TRBV5-1 and TRBJ1-2; 8 nucleotides align to TRBD1. The CDR3 is 16 residues long. Trimming cost V 5 bases and J 7 bases; bases outside gene matches: 16. Per the germline V gene, CDR1 is SGHRS and CDR2 is YFSETQ. The CDR3 sequence: CASSPAGGGFAGGYTF. Here the CDR3 DNA reads TGCGCCAGCAGTCCGGCAGGGGGCGGGTTTGCCGGTGGCTACACCTTC.

The chain couples TRBV11-2 to TRBJ2-7, with 9 bases lining up with TRBD1. CDR1 is SGHAT and CDR2 is FQNNGV in the germline V gene. The CDR3 loop spans 14 amino acids. V shed 3 bases, J shed 3 bases, and the junction held 3 bases outside the gene matches. As DNA, the CDR3 is TGTGCCAGCAGCTTTCAGACAGGGGGCTACGAGCAGTACTTC. Its translation is CASSFQTGGYEQYF.

V usage is TRBV30 and J usage is TRBJ2-3, with a tentative D call TRBD2 (5 bases). The CDR3 sequence is 16 residues long. The germline CDR1 and CDR2 sequences are GTSNPN and SVGIG (reference sequence). V shed 5 bases and J shed 0 bases, with 18 bases lying between them. The DNA of the CDR3 is TGTGCCTGGGGGAGACTGCTACTAAGAAGCACAGATACGCAGTATTTT. Protein product: CAWGRLLLRSTDTQYF. Looking up the rest from reference TRBV30 and TRBJ2-3 gives the full variable domain: SQTIHQWPATLVQPVGSPLSLECTVEGTSNPNLYWYRQAAGRGLQLLFYSVGIGQISSEVPQNLSASRPQDRQFILSSKKLLLSDSGFYLCAWGRLLLRSTDTQYFGPGTRLTVL.

The rearrangement links TRBV4-1 to TRBJ1-6, with TRBD1 matching 12 bases. CDR3 length: 18 residues. Per the germline V gene, CDR1 is MGHRA and CDR2 is YSYEKL. Germline trimming cut 4 bases from V and 6 bases from J; bases unmatched to any gene: 10. The CDR3 here is CASSREPGQGASNSPLHF. In nucleotides, the CDR3 is TGCGCCAGCAGCCGAGAACCGGGACAGGGGGCGAGTAATTCACCCCTCCACTTT.

V and J are TRBV7-2 and TRBJ1-5; D remains unclear. CDR1 is SGHTA, CDR2 FQGNSA, per germline. V was cut by 5 bases and J by 6 bases, with 11 bases left in between. The CDR3 contains 13 residues. The CDR3 sequence is CASSAPGSQPQHF. The CDR3 nucleotides read TGTGCCAGCAGCGCCCCGGGGAGTCAGCCCCAGCATTTT.

J is TRBJ1-1 and V is TRBV7-9, with TRBD1 as a possible D gene (6 bases). Per germline, CDR1 SEHNR and CDR2 FQNEAQ (reference sequence). The CDR3 consists of 13 residues. Deletions cut 7 bases from V and 1 base from J, with 10 bases between. CDR3 DNA: TGTGCCAGCAACACCAGGGGGAACACTGAAGCTTTCTTT. The encoded protein is CASNTRGNTEAFF.

The V and J genes are TRBV7-9 and TRBJ1-4; TRBD1 matches at 7 bases. Germline V lookup: CDR1 SEHNR, CDR2 FQNEAQ (reference sequence). The V gene end was trimmed by 5 bases and the J gene end by 4 bases; junction bases not matched to a gene: 4. The CDR3 contains 14 residues. The CDR3 DNA reads as TGTGCCAGCAGCCTGGGACAGATTAATGAAAAACTGTTTTTT. It encodes CASSLGQINEKLFF.

This clone has only a few counts. The V gene is TRBV12-5, the J gene TRBJ1-5; D may be TRBD1 (6 bases). Trimming pared 0 bases from V and 5 bases from J, leaving 11 bases between. Germline CDR1 is LGHNT and CDR2 is FRNRAP. This CDR3 has 15 amino acids. The CDR3 loop is CASGLVQGKYQPQHF. Here the CDR3 DNA reads TGTGCTAGTGGTTTGGTACAGGGAAAGTATCAGCCCCAGCATTTT.

The sample holds one count of this clone. The rearrangement links TRBV30 to TRBJ2-2; perhaps TRBD2 as D (6 bases). The ends were cut back, 1 base at V and 4 bases at J, with 10 bases in the middle. This CDR3 spans 14 amino acids. Per the germline V gene, CDR1 is GTSNPN and CDR2 is SVGIG (reference sequence). For the CDR3, the DNA is TGTGCCTGGAGTGGGAGGGGAATCACCGGGGAGCTGTTTTTT. Its protein is CAWSGRGITGELFF.

The chain links TRBV2 to TRBJ1-1; D may be TRBD1 (5 bases). This CDR3 contains 14 residues. Germline values: CDR1 SNHLY, CDR2 FYNNEI. Deletions cut 7 bases from V and 1 base from J, with 13 bases between. CDR3 coding DNA: TGTGCCAGCACGGGGGTGTTAAAGAACACTGAAGCTTTCTTT. This translates into CASTGVLKNTEAFF.

The V and J genes are TRBV4-1 and TRBJ2-5; the D gene is possibly TRBD2 (7 bases). Trimming removed 4 bases at V and 3 bases at J, with 21 bases between. CDR3 size: 17 residues. Per germline, CDR1 MGHRA and CDR2 YSYEKL. CDR3 nucleotides: TGCGCCAGCAGCCTGTACCCCGGCGGAGGGGGGGAAGAGACCCAGTACTTC. Its translation: CASSLYPGGGGEETQYF.

This chain links TRBV15 with TRBJ2-7; D perhaps matches TRBD2 (6 bases). Trimming removed 0 bases from V and 7 bases from J, with 19 bases in between. Germline lookup yields CDR1 LNHNV and CDR2 YYDKDF (reference sequence). CDR3 size: 16 residues. This CDR3 is CATSRDNRGKPWEQYF. Here the CDR3 DNA reads TGTGCCACCAGCAGAGATAATCGGGGGAAGCCCTGGGAGCAGTACTTC.

This clone was observed a single time. The rearrangement joins TRBV5-1 to TRBJ1-2, with 9 bases aligning to TRBD1. The CDR3 runs to 15 residues. Germline loops: CDR1 SGHRS, CDR2 YFSETQ. V dropped 4 bases and J dropped 1; count of bases not matched to a gene: 5. CDR3 sequence: CASSPGTGNNYGYTF. CDR3 DNA: TGCGCCAGCAGCCCCGGGACAGGGAATAACTATGGCTACACCTTC.